The source of this T cell receptor (beta chain) is a study of post-analysis software for immune sequencing data. Findings and limits, study-wide: Roughly 5 TRBV segments, TRBV5-6, TRBV5-1 and TRBV20-1 among them, were found more frequent in patients than controls.

The germline V and J ends were trimmed by 0 bases and 5 bases, with 6 bases remaining between them. The CDR3 is 13 amino acids. CDR1 and CDR2 (germline): MGHRA, YSYEKL. In the case of this clonotype: Antigen specificity is unknown.

Unique molecular identifiers tagged the TCR beta cDNA libraries. Each batch of roughly 0.9 to 10 million T cells produced roughly 450,000 cDNA molecules. MiXCR was run by TCRdb on the PCR reads, yielding one entry per CDR3 protein. The profile shows more than 500,000 distinct CDR3 sequences, under 40% of them singletons. Specimen: blood. The chain links TRBV4-1 to TRBJ2-3; unclear D gene. The clonotype comes from a girl aged 2-17 years with multiple sclerosis. CDR3 in amino acids: CASSQEELDTQYF. The CDR3 bases are TGCGCCAGCAGCCAAGAGGAATTAGATACGCAGTATTTT.